These 5 T cell receptor beta chains were sequenced from one sample in a study of blood T cell repertoires in COVID-19. Sequencing was performed with immunoSEQ multiplex PCR; in TCRdb, only in-frame clones are kept and a portion is missing. The sample includes approximately 140,000 clones, 65% to 90% of them seen just once. The source material was peripheral blood. Receptor source: a man between 65 and 85 years old with acute or convalescent COVID-19.

The chain joins TRBV30 to TRBJ1-1, with D tentatively TRBD1 (6 bases). The CDR3 contains 14 residues. Germline values: CDR1 GTSNPN, CDR2 SVGIG (reference sequence). The V end lost 0 bases, the J end lost 3 bases, and 11 bases lay between the germline ends. The CDR3 loop reads CAWSVGGAHTEAFF. In nucleotides, the CDR3 is TGTGCCTGGAGTGTGGGGGGGGCTCACACTGAAGCTTTCTTT. Drawing the rest from reference TRBV30 and TRBJ1-1, the complete variable domain is SQTIHQWPATLVQPVGSPLSLECTVEGTSNPNLYWYRQAAGRGLQLLFYSVGIGQISSEVPQNLSASRPQDRQFILSSKKLLLSDSGFYLCAWSVGGAHTEAFFGQGTRLTVV.

The V gene is TRBV19, the J gene TRBJ2-1; 11 bases align to TRBD2. The V segment lost 5 bases and the J segment 0 bases; nucleotides outside the gene matches: 21. Germline lookup yields CDR1 LNHDA and CDR2 SQIVND (reference sequence). There are 22 residues in the CDR3. The CDR3 DNA reads TGTGCCAGTAGTGCAGGGCCTGAACTAGCGGGAGTGGGGCGAAGCTCCTACAATGAGCAGTTCTTC. Translating it yields CASSAGPELAGVGRSSYNEQFF.

This clone was detected only once. The chain has TRBV15 and TRBJ2-1; D perhaps matches TRBD2 (6 bases). CDR1 is LNHNV and CDR2 is YYDKDF in the germline V gene (reference sequence). Between the trimmed V and J ends, which lost 7 bases and 0 bases, there was a span of 10 bases. The CDR3 length is 14 residues. CDR3 protein: CATTGGSSYNEQFF. The CDR3, as DNA: TGTGCCACCACTGGAGGGAGCTCCTACAATGAGCAGTTCTTC.

The rearrangement uses TRBV7-2 and TRBJ2-6; possibly TRBD2 for D (5 bases). The CDR3 length is 18 residues. Germline CDR1 SGHTA, CDR2 FQGNSA. V lost 1 base to trimming and J lost 0 bases, with 13 bases between them. DNA for the CDR3: TGTGCCAGCAGCTTAGTAACAGTGGACTTCTCTGGGGCCAACGTCCTGACTTTC. Its protein is CASSLVTVDFSGANVLTF.

This chain uses TRBV2 with TRBJ1-3; TRBD1 agrees at 7 bases. CDR3 length: 14 amino acids. Germline V gene sequence: CDR1 SNHLY, CDR2 FYNNEI. V was clipped by 1 base and J by 7 bases; unmatched bases: 4. The CDR3 DNA follows: TGTGCCAGCAGTGAAGGGGACAGCCTGAACACCATATATTTT. This gives the protein CASSEGDSLNTIYF.